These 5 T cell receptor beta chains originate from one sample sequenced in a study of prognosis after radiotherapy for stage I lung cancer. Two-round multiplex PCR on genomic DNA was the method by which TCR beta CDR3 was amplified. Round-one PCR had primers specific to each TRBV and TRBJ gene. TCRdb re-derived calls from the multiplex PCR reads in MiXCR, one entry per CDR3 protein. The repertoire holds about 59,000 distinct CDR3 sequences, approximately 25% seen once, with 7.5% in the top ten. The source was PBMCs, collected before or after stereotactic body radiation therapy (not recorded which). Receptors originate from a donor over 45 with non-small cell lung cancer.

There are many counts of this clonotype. The CDR3 coding sequence is TGTGCCAGCAGCTTAGAGCTCCGGGACAGGGGGTATGGCTACACCTTC. Translation gives CASSLELRDRGYGYTF. The rearrangement uses TRBV7-9 and TRBJ1-2; TRBD1 matches 11 bases. This CDR3 has 16 amino acids. V shed 1 base and J 5 bases; nucleotides not matched to a gene: 6. Germline V CDR1 and CDR2: SEHNR, FQNEAQ (reference sequence).

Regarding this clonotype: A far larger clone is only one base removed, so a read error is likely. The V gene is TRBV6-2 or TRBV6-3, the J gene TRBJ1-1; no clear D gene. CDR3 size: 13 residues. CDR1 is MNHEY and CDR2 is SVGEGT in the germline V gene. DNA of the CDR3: TGTGCCAGCAGTTACGGCAGAAACACTGAATCTTTCTTT. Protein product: CASSYGRNTESFF.

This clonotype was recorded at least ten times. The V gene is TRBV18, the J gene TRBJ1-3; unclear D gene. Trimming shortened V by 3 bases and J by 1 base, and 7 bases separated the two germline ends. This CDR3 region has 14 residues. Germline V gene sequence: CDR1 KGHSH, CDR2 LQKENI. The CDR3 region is CASSPGRSGNTIYF. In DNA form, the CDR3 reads TGTGCCAGCTCACCCGGCAGATCTGGAAACACCATATATTTT.

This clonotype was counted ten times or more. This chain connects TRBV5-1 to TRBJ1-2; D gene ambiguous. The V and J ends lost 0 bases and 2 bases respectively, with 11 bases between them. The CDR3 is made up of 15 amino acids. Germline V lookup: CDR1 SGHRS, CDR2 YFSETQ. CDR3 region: CASSLALAGNYGYTF. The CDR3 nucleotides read TGCGCCAGCAGCTTGGCTTTGGCCGGGAACTATGGCTACACCTTC.

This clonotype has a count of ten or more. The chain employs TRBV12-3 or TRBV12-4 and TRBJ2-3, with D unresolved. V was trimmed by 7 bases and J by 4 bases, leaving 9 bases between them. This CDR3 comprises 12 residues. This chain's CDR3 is CASTSPPDTQYF. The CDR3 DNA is TGTGCCAGCACCTCTCCCCCAGATACGCAGTATTTT.